One and the same sample provided the 18 T cell receptor beta chains below, sequenced in a study of response to subunit inactivated influenza vaccine (dated by TCRdb to between 2017 and 2018). Receptor libraries were prepared by RT-PCR. For sequencing, an Illumina HiSeq 2500 was employed. The raw public reads went through TCRdb reprocessing: fastp at Q25, MiXCR clone calling, in-frame beta chains kept. Entries that share a CDR3 protein sequence are merged under the most common genes and DNA. This sample is represented by fewer than 750,000 distinct CDR3 sequences; 13% to 15% of them were singletons. Together, the top ten hold over 8.5% of the sample. The sequencing here drew on PBMCs from blood, taken roughly 12 days after vaccination. All receptors come from a man aged 50 to 60 who received an inactivated influenza vaccine. Donor details come from another sample of the same person, matched by shared clones.

The rearrangement uses TRBV11-2 and TRBJ2-7; the D is unclear. Trimming took off 0 bases at V and 6 bases at J, with 9 bases between the two ends. Germline loops: CDR1 SGHAT, CDR2 FQNNGV. The CDR3 contains 13 residues. CDR3 sequence reads: CASSLDLSSEQYF. The DNA for the CDR3 is TGTGCCAGCAGCTTAGATCTAAGCAGCGAGCAGTACTTC.

V is TRBV6-5 and J is TRBJ2-7, with D possibly being TRBD1 (5 bases). V was clipped by 0 bases and J by 2 bases, with 14 bases between them. Germline V gene sequence: CDR1 MNHEY, CDR2 SVGAGI. This CDR3 is 16 amino acids long. The CDR3 here is CASSYSNLGQAYEQYF. DNA for the CDR3: TGTGCCAGCAGTTACTCGAACCTGGGGCAAGCCTACGAGCAGTACTTC.

This chain's CDR3 is CASSLGFYLTEAFF. In nucleotides, the CDR3 is TGTGCCAGCAGCTTAGGGTTCTACCTCACTGAAGCTTTCTTT. V usage is TRBV7-9 and J usage is TRBJ1-1, with D unresolved. CDR1 is SEHNR and CDR2 is FQNEAQ in the germline V gene (reference sequence). Trimming removed 1 base from V and 4 bases from J, with 10 bases in between. This CDR3 comprises 14 residues.

This clonotype was detected a few times. The chain carries TRBV9 and TRBJ2-7; maybe TRBD2 (5 bases). The CDR3 length is 14 residues. The germline gives CDR1 SGDLS, CDR2 YYNGEE. V was shortened by 0 bases and J by 6 bases, with 13 bases between the two germline ends. CDR3: CASSVGGEAFEQYF. DNA for the CDR3: TGTGCCAGCAGCGTAGGGGGAGAGGCCTTCGAGCAGTACTTC.

The rearrangement uses TRBV18 and TRBJ1-4, with D hard to call. V lost 3 bases and J lost 4, with 6 bases in between. The germline CDR1 and CDR2 sequences are KGHSH and LQKENI. The CDR3 is 13 residues long. CDR3 DNA: TGTGCCAGCTCACCGGACCTTAATGAAAAACTGTTTTTT. This codes for CASSPDLNEKLFF.

In its sample, this clonotype was seen a few times. This chain uses TRBV5-8 with TRBJ1-2; D gene uncertain. CDR1 and CDR2 from the germline V gene are SGHTS and YDEGEE. CDR3 length: 17 residues. V was pared by 0 bases and J by 4 bases, with 19 bases between. CDR3 bases: TGTGCCAGCAGCTTGGGGATAGGCGGCGGAGGTTTCTATGGCTACACCTTC. Its protein is CASSLGIGGGGFYGYTF.

This clonotype was seen more than once but under ten times. For the CDR3, the DNA is TGCAGTGGGCAACACAGGGCCCATGGCTACACCTTC. It codes for CSGQHRAHGYTF. J is TRBJ1-2 and V is TRBV20-1; possibly TRBD1 for D (6 bases). The CDR3 is made up of 12 amino acids. Trimming removed 7 bases from V and 6 bases from J, with 15 bases in between. CDR1 is DFQATT, CDR2 SNEGSKA, per germline (reference sequence).

The V gene is TRBV4-3, the J gene TRBJ1-2; D unclear. V was trimmed by 0 bases and J by 4 bases, leaving 12 bases between them. Per the germline V gene, CDR1 is LGHNA and CDR2 is YSLEER. This CDR3 is 15 amino acids long. CDR3 region: CASSQEGDGTYGYTF. CDR3 coding DNA: TGCGCCAGCAGCCAAGAAGGAGACGGTACCTATGGCTACACCTTC.

A few counts support this clonotype. The rearrangement uses TRBV5-1 and TRBJ1-1; D possibly corresponds to TRBD1 (6 bases). Germline CDR1 SGHRS, CDR2 YFSETQ. The CDR3 consists of 14 residues. V was cut by 3 bases and J by 3 bases, with 12 bases left in between. The DNA for the CDR3 is TGCGCCAGCAGCTCCCTAGGGGGGGACACTGAAGCTTTCTTT. Residues: CASSSLGGDTEAFF.

A few counts support this clonotype. The chain combines TRBV5-1 with TRBJ1-2, with D possibly matching TRBD1 (6 bases). This CDR3 spans 14 amino acids. Germline CDR1 reads SGHRS; CDR2 reads YFSETQ. The V gene lost 4 bases and the J gene lost 9 bases, with 19 bases spanning the gap. The CDR3 DNA reads as TGCGCCAGCAGCACTGGACAGATCGAGAACAGCTACACCTTC. It is translated as CASSTGQIENSYTF.

There are a few counts of this clonotype. The chain uses TRBV5-6 and TRBJ2-7, with 11 bases aligning to TRBD2. The CDR3 is 17 amino acids. CDR1 and CDR2 (germline): SGHDT, YYEEEE. The V segment lost 0 bases and the J segment 5 bases; nucleotides outside the gene matches: 10. The CDR3 DNA sequence: TGTGCCAGCAGCTTGGGTACTAGCGGGAGTTTGAGGAACGAGCAGTACTTC. Its translation: CASSLGTSGSLRNEQYF.

CDR3 loop: CASSLEGQRAGELFF. CDR3 in DNA: TGCGCCAGCAGCTTGGAGGGACAGCGGGCCGGGGAGCTGTTTTTT. The chain uses TRBV5-1 and TRBJ2-2, with a possible D match to TRBD1 (7 bases). The CDR3 is 15 residues long. Looked up from germline, CDR1 is SGHRS and CDR2 is YFSETQ. The V end was cut by 0 bases, the J end by 6 bases, with 12 bases between.

The chain employs TRBV21-1 and TRBJ2-1; the table calls TRBD2, which could not be checked here. TRBV21-1 constitutes a pseudogene. This CDR3 contains 18 residues. CDR3: CASSKALRAGVTYNEQFF. DNA of the CDR3: TGTGCCAGCAGCAAAGCGCTTAGAGCGGGAGTAACCTACAATGAGCAGTTCTTC.

This clonotype was seen a few times. The V and J genes are TRBV7-9 and TRBJ2-1; 13 bases fit TRBD2. Germline trimming cut 6 bases from V and 7 bases from J; bases unmatched to any gene: 6. The CDR3 has 15 amino acids. Germline lookup yields CDR1 SEHNR and CDR2 FQNEAQ (reference sequence). DNA of the CDR3: TGTGCCAGCAGGAAGGGACTAGCGGGATTTAATGAGCAGTTCTTC. Translating it yields CASRKGLAGFNEQFF.

V and J are TRBV6-2 or TRBV6-3 and TRBJ2-2; D not certain. CDR1 and CDR2 (germline): MNHEY, SVGEGT. CDR3 length: 18 residues. V lost 4 bases and J 0 bases, leaving 18 bases between the germline ends. The CDR3 reads CASSWGPVVQTNTGELFF. The CDR3 bases are TGTGCCAGCAGTTGGGGTCCGGTAGTGCAAACGAACACCGGGGAGCTGTTTTTT.

V is TRBV5-1 and J is TRBJ2-7, with a possible D match to TRBD1 (6 bases). The CDR3 extends over 13 amino acids. V was trimmed by 1 base and J by 4 bases, leaving 9 bases between them. The germline V gene has CDR1 SGHRS and CDR2 YFSETQ. The CDR3 DNA follows: TGCGCCAGCAGCTTGTACAGGGAGTACGAGCAGTACTTC. This sequence encodes CASSLYREYEQYF.

CDR3 sequence: CASSSTLAGVYNEQFF. The CDR3 nucleotides are TGTGCCAGCAGTTCGACCTTAGCGGGGGTCTACAATGAGCAGTTCTTC. The rearrangement links TRBV28 to TRBJ2-1; 9 bases align to TRBD2. Looked up from germline, CDR1 is MDHEN and CDR2 is SYDVKM. Trimming took 4 bases from V and 3 from J; bases not matched to a gene: 7. CDR3 size: 16 residues.

The rearrangement links TRBV12-3 or TRBV12-4 to TRBJ1-4; a possible D gene is TRBD1 (5 bases). This CDR3 contains 15 residues. V lost 6 bases, J lost 4 bases, and 15 bases lay in between. The CDR3 spells CASRSTGLLNEKLFF. In nucleotides, the CDR3 is TGTGCCAGCAGGAGTACGGGGCTTCTTAATGAAAAACTGTTTTTT.